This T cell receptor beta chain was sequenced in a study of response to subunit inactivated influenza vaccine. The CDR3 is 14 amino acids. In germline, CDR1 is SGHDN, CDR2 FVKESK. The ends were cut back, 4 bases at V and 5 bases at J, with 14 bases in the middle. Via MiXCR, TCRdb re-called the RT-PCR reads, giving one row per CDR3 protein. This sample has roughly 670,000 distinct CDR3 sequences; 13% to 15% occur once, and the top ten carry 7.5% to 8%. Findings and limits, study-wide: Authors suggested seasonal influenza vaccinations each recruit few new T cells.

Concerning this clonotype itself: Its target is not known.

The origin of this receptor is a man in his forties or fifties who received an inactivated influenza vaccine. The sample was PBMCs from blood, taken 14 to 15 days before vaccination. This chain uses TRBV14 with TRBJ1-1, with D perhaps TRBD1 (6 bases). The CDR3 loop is CASSRTVGGTEAFF. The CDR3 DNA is TGTGCCAGCAGCCGGACAGTTGGGGGAACTGAAGCTTTCTTT.